This TCR beta chain comes out of a study of blood T cell repertoires in COVID-19. CDR3 length: 16 amino acids. Germline CDR1 reads SGHRS; CDR2 reads YFSETQ. V was trimmed by 0 bases and J by 0 bases, leaving 10 bases between them. Libraries were prepared by immunoSEQ multiplex PCR; TCRdb keeps only in-frame clonotypes and omits some of them. The sample consists of around 230,000 clones, 81% of them appearing once. This chain connects TRBV5-1 to TRBJ1-3, with D perhaps TRBD1 (6 bases). The sequencing sample was made of peripheral blood. The source is a woman older than 75 with acute or convalescent COVID-19. CDR3 nucleotides: TGCGCCAGCAGCTTGGAGGGACACCTCTCTGGAAACACCATATATTTT. Protein product: CASSLEGHLSGNTIYF. The whole variable domain, filled in from reference TRBV5-1 and TRBJ1-3, reads KAGVTQTPRYLIKTRGQQVTLSCSPISGHRSVSWYQQTPGQGLQFLFEYFSETQRNKGNFPGRFSGRQFSNSRSEMNVSTLELGDSALYLCASSLEGHLSGNTIYFGEGSWLTVV.